Presented here are 20 T cell receptor beta chains from one specimen sequenced in a study of human T cells and chemical hapten exposure. TCRdb recomputed calls from the RACE reads with MiXCR, one row per CDR3 protein. The sample records under 200,000 distinct CDR3 sequences, about 27% being singletons. Time point in this sample: patch test 3, about 24 weeks after DPC sensitization. Treatment indicated: therapeutic diphenylcyclopropenone sensitization with weekly scalp DPC. The sequenced sample was whole blood, obtained in connection with sensitization to the hapten diphenylcyclopropenone (DPC). These receptors all stem from a woman in her late teens or twenties with alopecia areata. Some clones in this sample may be carry-over from other donors' samples.

The chain couples TRBV5-1 to TRBJ2-3; D is undetermined. Germline V CDR1 and CDR2: SGHRS, YFSETQ. The length of the CDR3 is 13 residues. V lost 6 bases and J 0 bases, leaving 8 bases between the germline ends. This CDR3 is CASMETSTDTQYF. CDR3 in DNA: TGCGCCAGCATGGAGACTAGCACAGATACGCAGTATTTT.

V and J are TRBV15 and TRBJ2-5; D gene unclear. CDR1 is LNHNV, CDR2 YYDKDF, per germline (reference sequence). V shed 6 bases and J shed 2 bases, with 7 bases lying between them. The CDR3 is 12 amino acids. The CDR3 sequence: CATRGIQETQYF. In nucleotides, the CDR3 is TGTGCCACCAGAGGGATTCAAGAGACCCAGTACTTC.

The chain combines TRBV29-1 with TRBJ2-7; TRBD1 might be the D (5 bases). CDR1 SQVTM and CDR2 ANQGSEA come from the germline V gene. The CDR3 totals 12 residues. Trimming removed 4 bases from V and 2 bases from J, with 9 bases in between. The CDR3 nucleotides read TGCAGCGTTGTGACAGAAGCCTACGAGCAGTACTTC. This translates into CSVVTEAYEQYF.

This chain connects TRBV7-3 to TRBJ1-2, with TRBD1 identical over 8 bases. CDR3 length: 13 amino acids. In germline, CDR1 is SGHTA, CDR2 FQGTGA. V gave up 5 bases and J gave up 6 bases; unmatched junction bases: 5. The CDR3 DNA follows: TGTGCCAGCAGCGCCCAGGGGGCGGATGGCTACACCTTC. The encoded protein is CASSAQGADGYTF.

CDR3 in amino acids: CASSLGAGATEKLFF. The DNA of the CDR3 is TGTGCCAGCAGCTTAGGGGCGGGGGCGACTGAAAAACTGTTTTTT. This sequence joins TRBV7-6 and TRBJ1-4, with a tentative D call TRBD1 (6 bases). The ends were cut back, 1 base at V and 7 bases at J, with 13 bases in the middle. Germline V lookup: CDR1 SGHVS, CDR2 FNYEAQ. This CDR3 comprises 15 residues.

This clonotype was counted a few times. The chain uses TRBV7-2 and TRBJ2-6, with D maybe TRBD1 (6 bases). Per the germline V gene, CDR1 is SGHTA and CDR2 is FQGNSA. V was clipped by 4 bases and J by 0 bases, with 13 bases between them. The CDR3 length is 17 residues. This chain's CDR3 is CASSWDTASSGANVLTF. CDR3 DNA: TGTGCCAGCAGCTGGGACACCGCCAGCTCTGGGGCCAACGTCCTGACTTTC.

This clonotype came up many times. The CDR3 region is CSVGGYYEQYF. The CDR3 nucleotides read TGCAGCGTAGGAGGGTATTACGAGCAGTACTTC. The genes are TRBV29-1 and TRBJ2-7, with D tentatively TRBD2 (6 bases). The CDR3 is 11 residues long. Trimming pared 6 bases from V and 4 bases from J, leaving 10 bases between. Per the germline V gene, CDR1 is SQVTM and CDR2 is ANQGSEA.

This clonotype was seen more than once but under ten times. The V and J genes are TRBV10-1 and TRBJ1-5; D unresolved. CDR1 WNHNN and CDR2 SYGVQD come from the germline V gene (reference sequence). This CDR3 is 19 amino acids long. Trimming pared 2 bases from V and 2 bases from J, leaving 22 bases between. This CDR3 reads CASSEVGFDVSGGNQPQHF. CDR3 nucleotides: TGCGCCAGCAGTGAGGTTGGGTTTGACGTTTCTGGGGGCAATCAGCCCCAGCATTTT.

The chain uses TRBV25-1 and TRBJ1-1; D gene uncertain. The CDR3 covers 12 residues. CDR1 MGHDK and CDR2 SYGVNS come from the germline V gene. Trimming pared 7 bases from V and 4 bases from J, leaving 10 bases between. CDR3 amino acids: CASTGLITEAFF. The CDR3 bases are TGTGCCAGCACCGGACTGATCACTGAAGCTTTCTTT.

This clonotype came up a few times. The rearrangement links TRBV25-1 to TRBJ2-7; the D is unclear. Looked up from germline, CDR1 is MGHDK and CDR2 is SYGVNS. The CDR3 extends over 13 amino acids. Trimming took 4 bases from V and 6 from J, leaving 13 bases between them. The CDR3, as DNA: TGTGCCAGCAGTGGGCACTGGGCGTCCGAGCAGTACTTC. Translated: CASSGHWASEQYF.

This chain joins TRBV20-1 and TRBJ1-1; possible D gene TRBD1, 6 bases. CDR1 is DFQATT and CDR2 is SNEGSKA in the germline V gene (reference sequence). This CDR3 contains 13 residues. Trimming cost V 6 bases and J 3 bases, with 14 bases left between them. CDR3 nucleotide sequence: TGCAGTGCCAAAGAGGGGGAATACACTGAAGCTTTCTTT. It yields the protein CSAKEGEYTEAFF.

V is TRBV29-1 and J is TRBJ2-2; a possible D gene is TRBD2 (6 bases). V was shortened by 4 bases and J by 5 bases, with 11 bases between the two germline ends. The CDR3 sequence is 13 residues long. CDR1 is SQVTM, CDR2 ANQGSEA, per germline. The CDR3 sequence is CSVGVGGTGELFF. The CDR3 bases are TGCAGCGTTGGGGTGGGAGGTACCGGGGAGCTGTTTTTT.

The V gene is TRBV4-3, the J gene TRBJ2-4; 8 bases line up with TRBD1. The CDR3 covers 17 residues. Germline-derived CDR1 and CDR2 are LGHNA and YSLEER. The V gene end was trimmed by 0 bases and the J gene end by 8 bases; junction bases not matched to a gene: 12. This CDR3 reads CASSQEGGQGRWDIQYF. DNA of the CDR3: TGCGCCAGCAGCCAAGAAGGAGGACAGGGACGGTGGGACATTCAGTACTTC.

This clonotype was seen many times. The chain recombines TRBV20-1 with TRBJ2-6; 9 bases match TRBD1. V lost 6 bases to trimming and J lost 3 bases; unmatched junction nucleotides: 9. CDR1 is DFQATT, CDR2 SNEGSKA, per germline (reference sequence). The CDR3 spans 16 residues. The CDR3 protein is CSATDRGGNGANVLTF. The CDR3 nucleotides are TGCAGTGCCACGGACAGGGGAGGGAATGGGGCCAACGTCCTGACTTTC.

In the case of this clonotype: Lacking the conserved final phenylalanine or tryptophan, this CDR3 likely reflects a read error. This sequence joins TRBV29-1 and TRBJ1-1; 7 bases are shared with TRBD1. The CDR3 sequence is 16 residues long. Germline V gene sequence: CDR1 SQVTM, CDR2 ANQGSEA. V lost 7 bases, J lost 4 bases, and 18 bases stayed unmatched. CDR3 nucleotides: TGCAGCGGAAGAGGGGGCGAGGGATTCGGAAGCACTGAAGCTTTCCTT. Translating gives CSGRGGEGFGSTEAFL.

Only one count was recorded for this clonotype. The V call is TRBV24-1, the J call TRBJ2-1; a possible D gene is TRBD2 (7 bases). The germline V gene has CDR1 KGHDR and CDR2 SFDVKD. This CDR3 comprises 14 residues. V gave up 5 bases and J gave up 7 bases, with 14 bases separating them. This chain's CDR3 is CATSGGGVENEQFF. CDR3 coding DNA: TGTGCCACCAGTGGCGGGGGCGTCGAAAATGAGCAGTTCTTC.

In this sample, this clonotype turned up many times. This chain connects TRBV6-5 to TRBJ1-2, with a weak D call TRBD1 (5 bases). CDR1 MNHEY and CDR2 SVGAGI come from the germline V gene. The V end lost 5 bases, the J end lost 2 bases, and 12 bases lay between the germline ends. The CDR3 loop spans 14 amino acids. The CDR3 reads CASSPRQSNYGYTF. The DNA for the CDR3 is TGTGCCAGCAGTCCGCGACAGTCAAACTATGGCTACACCTTC.

The J gene is TRBJ2-2, the V gene TRBV11-3; D may be TRBD1 or TRBD2 (7 bases each). This CDR3 has 17 amino acids. Trimming left V 7 bases short and J 0 bases short, with 18 bases between. CDR1 and CDR2 (germline): SGHNT, YENEEA. Here the CDR3 reads CASKGTASGTNTGELFF. The CDR3 nucleotides are TGTGCCAGCAAAGGGACAGCTAGCGGAACGAACACCGGGGAGCTGTTTTTT.

This clonotype has more than one count but fewer than ten. V usage is TRBV6-2 or TRBV6-3 and J usage is TRBJ2-1, with D possibly being TRBD1 (5 bases). Germline CDR1 and CDR2: MNHEY and SVGEGT. V dropped 7 bases and J dropped 2 bases, with 21 bases sitting between them. The CDR3 sequence is 17 residues long. For the CDR3, the DNA is TGTGCCAGCAACGCCCTCCGCAGGGTCGGCCCCTACAATGAGCAGTTCTTC. Translating it yields CASNALRRVGPYNEQFF.

V usage is TRBV3-1 and J usage is TRBJ1-2, with a tentative D call TRBD1 (5 bases). The ends were cut back, 2 bases at V and 4 bases at J, with 11 bases in the middle. The CDR3 is 14 amino acids. The germline CDR1 and CDR2 sequences are LGHDT and YNNKEL (reference sequence). DNA for the CDR3: TGTGCCAGCAGCCAAAGGGGCCCCTTCTATGGCTACACCTTC. Its protein product is CASSQRGPFYGYTF.